The following is a TCR beta chain sequence with its context. The V and J ends lost 0 bases and 5 bases respectively, with 2 bases between them. This CDR3 is built from 10 residues. CDR1 and CDR2 from the germline V gene are DFQATT and SNEGSKA (reference sequence). The source of the sample is a study of blood T cell repertoires in COVID-19. On the study more broadly: Specimens from acute and convalescent COVID-19 originated in the United States, Italy and Spain.

Assay: immunoSEQ multiplex PCR; the TCRdb copy retains only in-frame clones and omits some. The sample yields just under 100,000 clones, 85% to 90% seen once. Material for sequencing was peripheral blood. This chain joins TRBV20-1 and TRBJ2-7; D gene uncertain. This receptor was taken from a woman in her sixties or seventies in a cohort sampled during active or convalescent COVID-19. CDR3 protein: CSARDNEQYF. CDR3 in DNA: TGCAGTGCTAGAGACAACGAGCAGTACTTC.